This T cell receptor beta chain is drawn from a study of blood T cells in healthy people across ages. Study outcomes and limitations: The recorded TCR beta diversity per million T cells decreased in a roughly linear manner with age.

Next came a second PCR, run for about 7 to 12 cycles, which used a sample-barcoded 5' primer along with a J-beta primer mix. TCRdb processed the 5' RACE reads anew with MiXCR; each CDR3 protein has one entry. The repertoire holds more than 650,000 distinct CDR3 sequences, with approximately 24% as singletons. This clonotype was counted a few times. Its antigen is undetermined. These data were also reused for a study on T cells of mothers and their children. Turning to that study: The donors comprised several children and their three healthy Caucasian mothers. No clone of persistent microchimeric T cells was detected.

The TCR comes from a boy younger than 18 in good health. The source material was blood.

The CDR3 is CASSYTQGGSYEQYF. Written as DNA, the CDR3 is TGTGCCAGCAGTTACACCCAGGGGGGATCCTACGAGCAGTACTTC. The chain links TRBV6-5 to TRBJ2-7; a possible D gene is TRBD1 (7 bases). V gave up 2 bases and J gave up 1 base, with 12 bases separating them. Germline assignment: CDR1 MNHEY and CDR2 SVGAGI. This CDR3 has 15 amino acids.